This T cell receptor beta chain came from a study of cytomegalovirus exposure and HLA in healthy donors. Vbeta (60) and Jbeta (13) primers were used in the PCR. Sequenced by immunoSEQ multiplex PCR; TCRdb stores in-frame clones only, minus some. The table lists over 90,000 clones, roughly three quarters of them singletons, with around 10% in the top ten. Trimming pared 5 bases from V and 3 bases from J, leaving 22 bases between. The CDR3 has 17 residues. Germline V gene sequence: CDR1 WNHNN, CDR2 SYGVQD (reference sequence). The sample comprised PBMCs. The sequence was collected from a woman aged 18 to 35 in good health and CMV-seropositive. The chain recombines TRBV10-1 with TRBJ1-1, with TRBD1 as a possible D gene (6 bases). For the CDR3, the DNA is TGCGCCAGCAGTCCCGGGACAAATAACGGCTGGGACACTGAAGCTTTCTTT. Encoded protein: CASSPGTNNGWDTEAFF.